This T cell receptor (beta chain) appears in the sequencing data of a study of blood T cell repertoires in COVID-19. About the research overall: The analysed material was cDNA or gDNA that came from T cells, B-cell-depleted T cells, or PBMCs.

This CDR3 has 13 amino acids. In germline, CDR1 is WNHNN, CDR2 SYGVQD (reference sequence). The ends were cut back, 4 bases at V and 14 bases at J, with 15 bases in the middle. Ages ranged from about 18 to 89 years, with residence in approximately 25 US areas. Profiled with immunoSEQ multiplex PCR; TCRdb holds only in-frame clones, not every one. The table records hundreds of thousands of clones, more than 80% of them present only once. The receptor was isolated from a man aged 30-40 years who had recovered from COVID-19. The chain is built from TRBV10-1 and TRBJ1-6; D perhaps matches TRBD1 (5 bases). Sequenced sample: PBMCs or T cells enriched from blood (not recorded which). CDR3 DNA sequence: TGCGCCAGCAGTGCCGACAGAAGCCTGGCCCTCCACTTT. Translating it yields CASSADRSLALHF.